This TCR beta chain was identified in a study of cytomegalovirus exposure and HLA in healthy donors. Whole-study results and caveats: Three CMV-associated chains proved CMV antigen-specific in vitro. Reportedly, diagnosis of cytomegalovirus status by the classifier showed high specificity and sensitivity. That first-cohort TCR clusters tended to co-occur in the approximately 120 validation repertoires was found in a later analysis.

Profiling relied on immunoSEQ multiplex PCR, and the TCRdb table lists in-frame clones only, not all of them. This table has 150,000 or so clones, more than 80% appearing once. After removal of 4 bases from V and 4 bases from J, the junction contained 4 bases not matched to a gene. Germline loops: CDR1 MNHNY, CDR2 SVGAGI (reference sequence). The CDR3 consists of 14 residues. Remarks on this clone: Antigen unknown.

The chain employs TRBV6-6 and TRBJ2-5, with 9 bases matching TRBD1. The sequence came from a woman aged 25 to 45 in good health and CMV-seropositive. The sequencing sample was made of PBMCs. This chain's CDR3 is CASSFGQGRETQYF. CDR3 bases: TGTGCCAGCAGTTTCGGACAGGGGAGAGAGACCCAGTACTTC.